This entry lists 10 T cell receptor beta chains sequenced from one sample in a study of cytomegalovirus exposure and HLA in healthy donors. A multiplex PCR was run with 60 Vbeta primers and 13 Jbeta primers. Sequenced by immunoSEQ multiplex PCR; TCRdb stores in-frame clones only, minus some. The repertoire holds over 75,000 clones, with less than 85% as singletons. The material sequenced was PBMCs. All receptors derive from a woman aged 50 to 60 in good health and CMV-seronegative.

CDR3 sequence (DNA): TGTGCCAGCAGATTTTACTCGGGACTTGTCTACGAGCAGTACTTC. Translation gives CASRFYSGLVYEQYF. The J gene is TRBJ2-7, the V gene TRBV5-6; D perhaps matches TRBD2 (6 bases). V lost 5 bases and J 3 bases, leaving 18 bases between the germline ends. Looked up from germline, CDR1 is SGHDT and CDR2 is YYEEEE. The CDR3 is 15 residues long.

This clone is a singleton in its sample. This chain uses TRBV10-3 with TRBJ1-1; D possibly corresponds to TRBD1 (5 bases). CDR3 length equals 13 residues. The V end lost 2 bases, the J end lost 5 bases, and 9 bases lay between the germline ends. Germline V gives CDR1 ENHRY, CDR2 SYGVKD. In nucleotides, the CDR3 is TGTGCCATCAGTGAGGGGGCTGGGACTGAAGCTTTCTTT. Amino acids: CAISEGAGTEAFF.

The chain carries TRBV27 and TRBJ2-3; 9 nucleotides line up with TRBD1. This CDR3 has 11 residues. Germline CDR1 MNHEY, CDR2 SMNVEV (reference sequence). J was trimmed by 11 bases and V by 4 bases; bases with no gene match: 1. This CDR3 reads CASSSGQGQYF. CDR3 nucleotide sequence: TGTGCCAGCAGTTCGGGACAGGGGCAGTATTTT.

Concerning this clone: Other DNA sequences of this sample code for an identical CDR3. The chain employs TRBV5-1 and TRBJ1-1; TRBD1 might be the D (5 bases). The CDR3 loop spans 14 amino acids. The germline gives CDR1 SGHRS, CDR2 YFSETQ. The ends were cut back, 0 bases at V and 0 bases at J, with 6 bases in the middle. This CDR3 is CASSLGQMNTEAFF. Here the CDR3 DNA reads TGCGCCAGCAGCTTGGGACAGATGAACACTGAAGCTTTCTTT.

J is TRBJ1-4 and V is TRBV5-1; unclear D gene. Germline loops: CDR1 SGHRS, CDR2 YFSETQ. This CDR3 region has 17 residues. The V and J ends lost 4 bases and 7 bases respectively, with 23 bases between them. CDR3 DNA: TGCGCCAGCAGCCCCCAGAGCGGAGGGTTAGGAGGTGAAAAACTGTTTTTT. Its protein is CASSPQSGGLGGEKLFF.

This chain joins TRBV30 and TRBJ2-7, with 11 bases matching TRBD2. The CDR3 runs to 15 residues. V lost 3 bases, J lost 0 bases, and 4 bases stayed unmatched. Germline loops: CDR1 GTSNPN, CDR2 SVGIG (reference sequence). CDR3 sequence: CAWRVGTSGSYEQYF. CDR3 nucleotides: TGTGCCTGGAGGGTAGGGACTAGCGGCTCCTACGAGCAGTACTTC.

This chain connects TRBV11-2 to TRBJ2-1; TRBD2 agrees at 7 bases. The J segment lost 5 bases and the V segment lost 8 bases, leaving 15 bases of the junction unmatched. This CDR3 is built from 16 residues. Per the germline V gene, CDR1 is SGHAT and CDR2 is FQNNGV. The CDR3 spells CASGSSGNLPHNEQFF. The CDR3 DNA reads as TGTGCCAGCGGCTCGAGCGGGAACCTCCCCCACAATGAGCAGTTCTTC.

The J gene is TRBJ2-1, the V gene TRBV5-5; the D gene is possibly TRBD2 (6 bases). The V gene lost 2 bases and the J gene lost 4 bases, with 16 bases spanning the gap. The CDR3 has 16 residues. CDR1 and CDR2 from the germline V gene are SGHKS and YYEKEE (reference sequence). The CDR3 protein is CASSFLSGGMYNEQFF. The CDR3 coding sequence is TGTGCCAGCAGCTTTTTAAGTGGGGGGATGTACAATGAGCAGTTCTTC.

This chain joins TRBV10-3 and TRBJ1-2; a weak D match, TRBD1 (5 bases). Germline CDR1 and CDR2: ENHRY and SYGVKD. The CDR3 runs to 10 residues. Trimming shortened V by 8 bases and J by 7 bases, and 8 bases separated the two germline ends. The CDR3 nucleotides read TGTGCCATCGGGGGGGGTGGCTACACCTTC. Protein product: CAIGGGGYTF.

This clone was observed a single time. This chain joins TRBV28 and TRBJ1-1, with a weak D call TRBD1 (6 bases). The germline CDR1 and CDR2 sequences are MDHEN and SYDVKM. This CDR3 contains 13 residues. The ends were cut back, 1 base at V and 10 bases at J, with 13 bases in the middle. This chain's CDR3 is CASSLSAGVGAFF. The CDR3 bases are TGTGCCAGCAGTTTATCAGCAGGGGTTGGAGCTTTCTTT.